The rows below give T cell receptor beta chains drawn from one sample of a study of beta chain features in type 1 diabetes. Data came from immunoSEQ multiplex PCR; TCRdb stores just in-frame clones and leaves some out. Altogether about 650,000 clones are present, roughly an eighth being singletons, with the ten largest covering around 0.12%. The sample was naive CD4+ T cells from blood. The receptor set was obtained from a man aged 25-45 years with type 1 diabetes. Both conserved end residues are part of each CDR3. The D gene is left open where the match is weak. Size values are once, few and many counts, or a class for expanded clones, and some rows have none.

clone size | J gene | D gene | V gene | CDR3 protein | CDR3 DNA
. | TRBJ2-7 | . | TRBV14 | CASSLGNSYEQYF | TGTGCCAGCAGTCTCGGCAACTCCTACGAGCAGTACTTC
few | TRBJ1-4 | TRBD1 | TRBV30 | CAWKTGTGAYNEKLFF | TGTGCCTGGAAAACCGGGACAGGGGCTTATAATGAAAAACTGTTTTTT
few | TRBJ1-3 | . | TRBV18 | CASSPLSDSGNTIYF | TGTGCCAGCTCACCACTATCGGATTCTGGAAACACCATATATTTT
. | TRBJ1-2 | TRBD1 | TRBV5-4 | CASSSTPTGENGYTF | TGTGCCAGCAGCTCGACGCCGACAGGGGAAAATGGCTACACCTTC
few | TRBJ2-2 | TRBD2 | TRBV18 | CASSPGLATGELFF | TGTGCCAGCTCGCCGGGACTAGCGACCGGGGAGCTGTTTTTT
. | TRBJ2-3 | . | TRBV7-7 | CASSSAKSTDTQYF | TGTGCTAGCAGCTCGGCGAAGTCGACAGATACGCAGTATTTT
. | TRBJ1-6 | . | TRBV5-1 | CASSLATDASSPLHF | TGCGCCAGCAGCTTGGCTACAGACGCCTCTTCACCCCTCCACTTT
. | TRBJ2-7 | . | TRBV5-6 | CASSSDPTYEQYF | TGTGCCAGCAGCTCAGACCCTACCTACGAGCAGTACTTC
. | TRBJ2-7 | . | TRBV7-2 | CASTLWTAYEQYF | TGTGCCAGCACTCTTTGGACAGCCTACGAGCAGTACTTC
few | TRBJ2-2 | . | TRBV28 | CAISRANTGELFF | TGTGCCATAAGTAGGGCGAACACCGGGGAGCTGTTTTTT